This T cell receptor beta chain appears in the sequencing data of a study of identical twins. Study outcomes and limitations: Those out-of-frame alpha sequences shared by twins showed an excess of low generation probability. Within cord blood, abundant beta clonotypes carried fewer insertions, but memory repertoires showed no such trend.

The CDR3 has 15 residues. The J segment lost 2 bases and the V segment lost 5 bases, leaving 2 bases of the junction unmatched. Germline V gives CDR1 KGHDR, CDR2 SFDVKD. Concerning this clonotype itself: The antigen is not known.

TCRdb reprocessed the 5' RACE reads with MiXCR, giving one entry per CDR3 protein. In the table there are 1.5 million to 2 million distinct CDR3 sequences, 32% of which are singletons. The chain recombines TRBV24-1 with TRBJ2-3; 11 bases align to TRBD2. Sequenced material: cord blood. The receptor was derived from a newborn girl in good health. The CDR3 DNA reads as TGTGCCACCAGTGGTAGCGGGAGGGCCACAGATACGCAGTATTTT. This gives the protein CATSGSGRATDTQYF.